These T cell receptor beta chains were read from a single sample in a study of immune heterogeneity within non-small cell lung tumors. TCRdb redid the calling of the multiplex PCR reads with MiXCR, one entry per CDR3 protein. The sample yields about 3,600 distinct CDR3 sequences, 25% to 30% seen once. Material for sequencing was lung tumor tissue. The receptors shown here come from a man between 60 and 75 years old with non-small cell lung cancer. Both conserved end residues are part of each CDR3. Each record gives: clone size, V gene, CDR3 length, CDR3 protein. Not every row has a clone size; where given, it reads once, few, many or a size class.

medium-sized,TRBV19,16,CASSIEVGGDQETQYF
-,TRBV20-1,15,CSARDQSKGSYERYF
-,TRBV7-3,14,CASSISVNTGERFF
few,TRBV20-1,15,CSARRVALGKNIQYF
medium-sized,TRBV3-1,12,CASSPGGTEAFF
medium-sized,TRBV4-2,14,CASSQEGLNQPQHF
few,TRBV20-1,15,CSASRGRANLNEQFF
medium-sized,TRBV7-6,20,CASSHGGGLAGIGLYDEQYF
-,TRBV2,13,CASSDTVRETQYF
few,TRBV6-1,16,CASSGLALAGVGEQFF
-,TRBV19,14,CASSFTSENTEAFF
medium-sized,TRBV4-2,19,CASSQGEASGRLNRDTQYF
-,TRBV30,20,CAWSTTPDGGGFGGNQPQHF